The next 20 T cell receptor beta chains were all read from a single sample in a study of cytomegalovirus exposure and HLA in healthy donors. The study ran its PCR with 60 Vbeta and 13 Jbeta primers. Repertoires were generated with immunoSEQ multiplex PCR, while TCRdb's copy carries only in-frame clones and drops some. The sample includes about 120,000 clones, 70% to 80% of them seen just once. Source material: PBMCs. All receptors come from a young woman in good health and CMV-seropositive.

The rearrangement joins TRBV5-1 to TRBJ2-7; D is perhaps TRBD1 (6 bases). V lost 4 bases to trimming and J lost 7 bases, with 21 bases between them. This CDR3 has 15 amino acids. The germline V gene encodes CDR1 SGHRS and CDR2 YFSETQ. CDR3 sequence reads: CASSNPDRDSGEQYF. Here the CDR3 DNA reads TGCGCCAGCAGCAATCCGGACAGAGACTCAGGTGAGCAGTACTTC.

Comments on this clone: An end of the junction does not agree with germline; a read error may underlie this. Different DNA sequences within this sample yield the same CDR3. The rearrangement joins TRBV12-5 to TRBJ1-6; TRBD1 matches at 8 bases. The CDR3 sequence is 15 residues long. The germline V gene encodes CDR1 LGHNT and CDR2 FRNRAP. CDR3 coding DNA: TGTGCTAGTGGTTCCCAGGGGGCCTATAATTCCCCCCTCCACTTT. Its protein is CASGSQGAYNSPLHF.

V and J are TRBV28 and TRBJ2-5; 8 bases line up with TRBD1. Unmatched junction bases numbered 4, after V lost 8 bases and J lost 2 bases. CDR1 and CDR2 (germline): MDHEN, SYDVKM. This CDR3 contains 13 residues. The CDR3 protein is CASGTGGQETQYF. Here the CDR3 DNA reads TGTGCCAGCGGGACAGGAGGACAAGAGACCCAGTACTTC.

This clone was observed a handful of times. The genes are TRBV5-6 and TRBJ2-7; TRBD2 matches 10 bases. From germline, CDR1 is SGHDT and CDR2 YYEEEE. V lost 5 bases to trimming and J lost 5 bases; unmatched junction nucleotides: 13. CDR3 size: 16 residues. The CDR3 reads CASRRLAGVFFDEQYF. Written as DNA, the CDR3 is TGTGCCAGCAGACGTCTAGCGGGAGTATTCTTCGACGAGCAGTACTTC.

V gene TRBV19 combines with J gene TRBJ1-4; D is undetermined. The CDR3 has 14 residues. Germline V gene sequence: CDR1 LNHDA, CDR2 SQIVND (reference sequence). The V end lost 4 bases, the J end lost 5 bases, and 11 bases lay between the germline ends. The CDR3 is CASSNRFSNEKLFF. CDR3 coding DNA: TGTGCCAGTAGTAACCGGTTCTCCAATGAAAAACTGTTTTTT.

The genes are TRBV7-2 and TRBJ2-5, with TRBD1 as a possible D gene (5 bases). V was clipped by 5 bases and J by 5 bases, with 12 bases between them. The CDR3 contains 13 residues. Germline V lookup: CDR1 SGHTA, CDR2 FQGNSA. CDR3 region: CASSPTAEETQYF. The CDR3 coding sequence is TGTGCCAGCAGCCCGACAGCAGAGGAGACCCAGTACTTC.

This sequence joins TRBV5-1 and TRBJ2-5; the D is unclear. Trimming left V 0 bases short and J 2 bases short, with 8 bases between. The CDR3 spans 14 residues. Germline-derived CDR1 and CDR2 are SGHRS and YFSETQ. CDR3 loop: CASSLADSQETQYF. The CDR3 DNA reads TGCGCCAGCAGCTTGGCCGACTCACAAGAGACCCAGTACTTC.

This chain joins TRBV10-3 and TRBJ2-7; 8 bases fit TRBD2. Germline CDR1 reads ENHRY; CDR2 reads SYGVKD. The J segment lost 0 bases and the V segment lost 2 bases, leaving 3 bases of the junction unmatched. The CDR3 length is 15 residues. The CDR3 spells CAISETSGNSYEQYF. As DNA, the CDR3 is TGTGCCATCAGTGAGACTAGCGGAAACTCCTACGAGCAGTACTTC.

This clone was counted only a few times. The V call is TRBV19, the J call TRBJ2-2; 9 bases line up with TRBD1. The CDR3 length is 16 residues. J was trimmed by 5 bases and V by 6 bases; bases with no gene match: 10. Germline assignment: CDR1 LNHDA and CDR2 SQIVND (reference sequence). CDR3 nucleotide sequence: TGTGCCAGTAGCAACTCACAGGGGGCTGGGACCGGGGAGCTGTTTTTT. Amino acids: CASSNSQGAGTGELFF.

There are a few counts of this clone. The CDR3 here is CASSLGQNTEAFF. As DNA, the CDR3 is TGTGCCAGCAGCTTAGGACAGAACACTGAAGCTTTCTTT. The chain is built from TRBV7-9 and TRBJ1-1; D gene uncertain. CDR1 and CDR2 from the germline V gene are SEHNR and FQNEAQ (reference sequence). CDR3 length: 13 amino acids. V was cut by 1 base and J by 1 base, with 4 bases left in between.

This chain links TRBV13 with TRBJ2-1; 7 bases agree with TRBD2. Trimming removed 8 bases from V and 5 bases from J; junction bases left unmatched: 9. CDR1 PRHDT and CDR2 FYEKMQ come from the germline V gene (reference sequence). The CDR3 consists of 14 residues. The CDR3 region is CASQRRLANNEQFF. DNA of the CDR3: TGTGCCAGCCAACGACGACTAGCTAACAATGAGCAGTTCTTC.

The rearrangement links TRBV9 to TRBJ1-2; TRBD1 aligns across 7 bases. The V gene end was trimmed by 3 bases and the J gene end by 2 bases; junction bases not matched to a gene: 1. Germline lookup yields CDR1 SGDLS and CDR2 YYNGEE. This CDR3 is built from 13 residues. The CDR3 region is CASSGQGNYGYTF. CDR3 in DNA: TGTGCCAGCAGCGGACAGGGAAACTATGGCTACACCTTC.

This clone was recorded once. The rearrangement links TRBV7-9 to TRBJ2-1, with 8 positions matching TRBD2. The CDR3 covers 15 residues. Germline V gives CDR1 SEHNR, CDR2 FQNEAQ (reference sequence). J was trimmed by 12 bases and V by 5 bases; bases with no gene match: 15. CDR3 DNA sequence: TGTGCCAGCAGCCGAACCCTTAGCGGGGAGATAGGGCAGTTCTTC. Its translation: CASSRTLSGEIGQFF. Using reference TRBV7-9 and TRBJ2-1 for the parts outside the CDR3, the full variable domain is DTGVSQNPRHKITKRGQNVTFRCDPISEHNRLYWYRQTLGQGPEFLTYFQNEAQLEKSRLLSDRFSAERPKGSFSTLEIQRTEQGDSAMYLCASSRTLSGEIGQFFGPGTRLTVL.

V gene TRBV5-6 combines with J gene TRBJ2-5; 7 bases map to TRBD1. The J call may be wrong; the DNA end is better matched by TRBJ2-7. Germline V gene data show CDR1 as SGHDT and CDR2 as YYEEEE. The CDR3 consists of 13 residues. The CDR3 loop reads CASSHRDSYEQYF. In DNA form, the CDR3 reads TGTGCCAGCAGCCATCGGGACAGCTACGAGCAGTACTTC.

The sample holds one count of this clone. The V gene is TRBV10-1, the J gene TRBJ1-2; D is undetermined. The CDR3 loop spans 13 amino acids. Germline CDR1 WNHNN, CDR2 SYGVQD (reference sequence). Deletions cut 0 bases from V and 8 bases from J, with 10 bases between. The CDR3 coding sequence is TGCGCCAGCAGTGAGTCCCGCGGGGAGGGCTACACCTTC. It yields the protein CASSESRGEGYTF.

The chain couples TRBV7-9 to TRBJ2-1; tentatively, D is TRBD2 (6 bases). Trimming shortened V by 1 base and J by 8 bases, and 12 bases separated the two germline ends. This CDR3 is 14 amino acids long. Germline CDR1 SEHNR, CDR2 FQNEAQ (reference sequence). Written as DNA, the CDR3 is TGTGCCAGCAGCTTAGACGGAGGGTTAGATGAGCAGTTCTTC. Translating it yields CASSLDGGLDEQFF.

This clone was observed a handful of times. The chain has TRBV7-2 and TRBJ1-2; D is possibly TRBD1 (6 bases). Looked up from germline, CDR1 is SGHTA and CDR2 is FQGNSA. Trimming left V 5 bases short and J 5 bases short, with 9 bases between. This CDR3 has 12 amino acids. CDR3: CASSPDRYGYTF. DNA of the CDR3: TGTGCCAGCAGCCCGGACAGATATGGCTACACCTTC.

The chain employs TRBV7-6 and TRBJ2-7, with TRBD2 matching 8 bases. Germline V gene sequence: CDR1 SGHVS, CDR2 FNYEAQ. The CDR3 consists of 16 residues. With 5 bases clipped from V and 4 bases from J, the junction kept 13 bases outside the gene matches. The CDR3 bases are TGTGCCAGCAGCGCCGCTTGGGGGCGGGAGGTTTACGAGCAGTACTTC. Translation gives CASSAAWGREVYEQYF.

The chain links TRBV5-1 to TRBJ1-3, with D maybe TRBD1 (6 bases). The CDR3 totals 16 residues. V gave up 2 bases and J gave up 4 bases, with 16 bases separating them. Per the germline V gene, CDR1 is SGHRS and CDR2 is YFSETQ. DNA of the CDR3: TGCGCCAGCAGCTTCCAATCCGGGACATTGGGAAACACCATATATTTT. Translated, it gives CASSFQSGTLGNTIYF.

The rearrangement joins TRBV13 to TRBJ2-2; 11 bases fit TRBD2. Germline V gives CDR1 PRHDT, CDR2 FYEKMQ (reference sequence). CDR3 length equals 16 residues. With 4 bases clipped from V and 5 bases from J, the junction kept 6 bases outside the gene matches. CDR3 DNA sequence: TGTGCCAGCAGCTCCGGGACTAGCGGTTTAACCGGGGAGCTGTTTTTT. This sequence encodes CASSSGTSGLTGELFF.